What follows are 18 T cell receptor beta chains derived from one specimen sequenced in a study of blood T cell repertoires in COVID-19. Profiled with immunoSEQ multiplex PCR; TCRdb holds only in-frame clones, not every one. The repertoire holds nearly 400,000 clones, with about 90% as singletons. The sequenced sample consisted of PBMCs or T cells enriched from blood (not recorded which). The receptors were gathered from a woman aged 25-40 years who had recovered from COVID-19.

The genes are TRBV28 and TRBJ1-1, with 7 bases that match TRBD1. This CDR3 has 17 amino acids. The V gene's germline CDR1 is MDHEN and CDR2 SYDVKM. Trimming cost V 2 bases and J 2 bases; bases outside gene matches: 11. CDR3 in DNA: TGTGCCAGCAGTTTAGAACAAGGAACAGGGGCCAACACTGAAGCTTTCTTT. This translates into CASSLEQGTGANTEAFF.

The chain combines TRBV9 with TRBJ1-2; 7 bases fit TRBD1. Germline V gene sequence: CDR1 SGDLS, CDR2 YYNGEE. The trim removed 4 bases at V and 6 bases at J, leaving 12 bases unmatched. The CDR3 has 15 amino acids. Here the CDR3 reads CASSLSNRGSDGYTF. The CDR3 DNA reads TGTGCCAGCAGCCTCTCGAACAGGGGTTCGGATGGCTACACCTTC.

V usage is TRBV11-2 and J usage is TRBJ1-3; no clear D. The CDR3 consists of 14 residues. Deletions cut 3 bases from V and 4 bases from J, with 10 bases between. Germline values: CDR1 SGHAT, CDR2 FQNNGV. CDR3 loop: CASSLRSSGNTIYF. CDR3 bases: TGTGCCAGCAGCTTGAGGAGTTCAGGAAACACCATATATTTT.

The chain recombines TRBV7-8 with TRBJ1-2, with D perhaps matching TRBD1 (5 bases). Germline V gene data show CDR1 as SGHVS and CDR2 as FQNEAQ. V was shortened by 3 bases and J by 3 bases, with 11 bases between the two germline ends. The CDR3 spans 14 residues. CDR3 protein: CASSFGHRDYGYTF. In DNA form, the CDR3 reads TGTGCCAGCAGCTTCGGACATAGGGACTATGGCTACACCTTC.

The chain employs TRBV3-1 (or the pseudogene TRBV3-2) and TRBJ2-3; TRBD2 might be the D (6 bases). The CDR3 runs to 14 residues. V was pared by 5 bases and J by 2 bases, with 11 bases between. In germline, CDR1 is LGHDT, CDR2 YNNKEL (reference sequence). The chain's CDR3 is CASSKTRYTDTQYF. The CDR3 DNA reads TGTGCCAGCAGCAAGACTAGGTACACAGATACGCAGTATTTT.

V gene TRBV6-2 or TRBV6-3 combines with J gene TRBJ1-6; 9 bases agree with TRBD1. The CDR3 runs 18 residues. Germline V CDR1 and CDR2: MNHEY, SVGEGT. After removal of 5 bases from V and 0 bases from J, the junction contained 8 bases not matched to a gene. CDR3 sequence reads: CASSRDRAPSSYNSPLHF. In DNA, the CDR3 is TGTGCCAGCAGTCGGGACAGGGCCCCGAGCTCCTATAATTCACCCCTCCACTTT.

The chain employs TRBV7-9 and TRBJ1-5; D perhaps matches TRBD1 (5 bases). The V gene's germline CDR1 is SEHNR and CDR2 FQNEAQ (reference sequence). Trimming took 7 bases from V and 2 from J, leaving 21 bases between them. This CDR3 has 17 amino acids. CDR3 region: CASTTPRGGWGNQPQHF. The CDR3 nucleotides read TGTGCCAGCACCACCCCGCGGGGGGGATGGGGCAATCAGCCCCAGCATTTT.

The chain links TRBV30 to TRBJ1-6, with TRBD1 identical over 7 bases. Germline V gene sequence: CDR1 GTSNPN, CDR2 SVGIG (reference sequence). The CDR3 is made up of 14 amino acids. V shed 5 bases, J shed 7 bases, and the junction held 8 bases outside the gene matches. The CDR3 protein is CAWAPGQSNSPLHF. The CDR3 nucleotides are TGTGCCTGGGCACCGGGACAGTCGAATTCACCCCTCCACTTT.

The chain joins TRBV5-1 to TRBJ2-7; 9 positions match TRBD1. The ends lost 3 bases at V and 4 bases at J; junction bases unmatched: 5. Germline CDR1 SGHRS, CDR2 YFSETQ. CDR3 length: 14 amino acids. The CDR3, as DNA: TGCGCCAGCAGCTGGACAGGGGTCCCATACGAGCAGTACTTC. Encoded protein: CASSWTGVPYEQYF.

Here the CDR3 reads CASSFLAGARQETQYF. In DNA, the CDR3 is TGTGCCAGTAGTTTCCTAGCGGGAGCTAGACAAGAGACCCAGTACTTC. The chain is built from TRBV19 and TRBJ2-5; the match to TRBD2 covers 10 bases. Germline CDR1 and CDR2: LNHDA and SQIVND (reference sequence). The V gene end was trimmed by 5 bases and the J gene end by 2 bases; junction bases not matched to a gene: 8. The CDR3 has 16 residues.

This rearrangement joins TRBV7-9 to TRBJ2-6; the match to TRBD1 covers 7 bases. Germline CDR1 is SEHNR and CDR2 is FQNEAQ (reference sequence). The CDR3 is 16 residues long. The junction had 5 bases not matched to a gene; V was cut back by 4 bases and J by 2 bases. The CDR3 DNA sequence: TGTGCCAGCAGCTCCCCTCAGGGGGCTGGGGCCAACGTCCTGACTTTC. As protein: CASSSPQGAGANVLTF.

The chain couples TRBV2 to TRBJ1-5, with D possibly TRBD1 on 5 matching bases. Per the germline V gene, CDR1 is SNHLY and CDR2 is FYNNEI. The CDR3 is 16 amino acids. V was cut by 2 bases and J by 4 bases, with 15 bases left in between. The DNA for the CDR3 is TGTGCCAGCAGTGAAATTAGGGCAGGGAAGAATCAGCCCCAGCATTTT. Amino acids: CASSEIRAGKNQPQHF.

The chain has TRBV5-1 and TRBJ1-2; 10 bases line up with TRBD1. V gave up 3 bases and J gave up 3 bases; unmatched junction bases: 5. The length of the CDR3 is 15 residues. Germline CDR1 and CDR2: SGHRS and YFSETQ. The CDR3 sequence: CASSSWTGGDYGYTF. DNA for the CDR3: TGCGCCAGCAGCTCCTGGACAGGGGGGGACTATGGCTACACCTTC.

This clone was counted a few times. The rearrangement joins TRBV11-2 to TRBJ2-5; 9 nucleotides line up with TRBD1. The V segment lost 1 base and the J segment 7 bases; nucleotides outside the gene matches: 7. CDR1 is SGHAT and CDR2 is FQNNGV in the germline V gene. There are 15 residues in the CDR3. CDR3 region: CASSLGGTDRGTQYF. CDR3 bases: TGTGCCAGCAGCTTAGGGGGGACGGACAGGGGGACCCAGTACTTC.

The chain links TRBV11-2 to TRBJ2-1; D may be TRBD1 (5 bases). The germline CDR1 and CDR2 sequences are SGHAT and FQNNGV. The CDR3 totals 16 residues. Trimming shortened V by 1 base and J by 4 bases, and 14 bases separated the two germline ends. The CDR3 spells CASSLVGSGHYNEQFF. The CDR3, as DNA: TGTGCCAGCAGCTTAGTGGGTTCCGGACATTACAATGAGCAGTTCTTC.

Here the CDR3 reads CASGATGNYGYTF. The CDR3 DNA reads as TGTGCCAGCGGCGCCACAGGGAACTATGGCTACACCTTC. V usage is TRBV18 and J usage is TRBJ1-2, with D possibly matching TRBD1 (6 bases). CDR3 length: 13 residues. Germline V gene data show CDR1 as KGHSH and CDR2 as LQKENI. V lost 8 bases to trimming and J lost 2 bases, with 12 bases between them.

The genes are TRBV10-2 and TRBJ1-2; 8 bases are a match to TRBD1. V was clipped by 4 bases and J by 6 bases; unmatched bases: 7. Germline V CDR1 and CDR2: WSHSY, SAAADI. The CDR3 runs 14 residues. CDR3 sequence: CASSASDRVDGYTF. The CDR3 DNA reads as TGCGCCAGCAGTGCCTCGGACAGGGTGGATGGCTACACCTTC.

This rearrangement joins TRBV19 to TRBJ1-5; TRBD1 aligns across 9 bases. The trim removed 5 bases at V and 4 bases at J, leaving 9 bases unmatched. The CDR3 runs 16 residues. The germline V gene encodes CDR1 LNHDA and CDR2 SQIVND (reference sequence). DNA for the CDR3: TGTGCCAGTAGTGCCAGGACAGGGGTTAGTAATCAGCCCCAGCATTTT. Translation: CASSARTGVSNQPQHF.